Each of the 9 T cell receptor beta chains below was sequenced from the same sample in a study of beta chain features in type 1 diabetes. Isolated RNA was reverse transcribed in full, so expressed TCRB transcripts were sequenced. Sequencing was performed with immunoSEQ multiplex PCR; in TCRdb, only in-frame clones are kept and a portion is missing. Of over 350,000 clones listed, approximately 16% are singletons. Sample: naive CD4+ T cells from blood. The receptors come from a young woman in good health.

Only a few counts were recorded for this clone. This chain links TRBV7-9 with TRBJ1-2; D might be TRBD1 (6 bases). The germline gives CDR1 SEHNR, CDR2 FQNEAQ (reference sequence). This CDR3 region has 12 residues. Trimming stripped 5 bases from V and 8 bases from J, with 12 bases between. CDR3 residues: CASSPGGAGYTF. CDR3 DNA: TGTGCCAGCAGCCCCGGGGGGGCAGGCTACACCTTC.

As regards this clone: Other DNA sequences from this sample encode an identical CDR3 as well. The chain joins TRBV28 to TRBJ2-7, with a tentative D call TRBD1 (5 bases). The CDR3 totals 12 residues. Deletions cut 2 bases from V and 6 bases from J, with 8 bases between. Per germline, CDR1 MDHEN and CDR2 SYDVKM. The CDR3 here is CASSLLQGEQYF. The CDR3, as DNA: TGTGCCAGCAGTTTACTCCAGGGCGAGCAGTACTTC.

In its sample, this clone was seen a few times. The genes are TRBV14 and TRBJ2-7; D gene uncertain. Trimming left V 4 bases short and J 4 bases short, with 14 bases between. The germline CDR1 and CDR2 sequences are SGHDN and FVKESK. This CDR3 comprises 14 residues. The CDR3 here is CASSPPIHKYEQYF. The DNA of the CDR3 is TGTGCCAGCAGCCCACCCATACACAAGTACGAGCAGTACTTC.

The chain combines TRBV18 with TRBJ2-7, with 11 bases identical to TRBD1. CDR1 KGHSH and CDR2 LQKENI come from the germline V gene. The CDR3 loop spans 16 amino acids. The V gene end was trimmed by 3 bases and the J gene end by 2 bases; junction bases not matched to a gene: 6. In nucleotides, the CDR3 is TGTGCCAGCTCACCCTACGTGGGACAGGGGGCCTACGAGCAGTACTTC. As protein: CASSPYVGQGAYEQYF.

This rearrangement joins TRBV7-2 to TRBJ2-3, with unresolved D. Trimming removed 4 bases from V and 1 base from J, with 6 bases in between. In germline, CDR1 is SGHTA, CDR2 FQGNSA. This CDR3 comprises 13 residues. In DNA, the CDR3 is TGTGCCAGCAGCTCCTCGGGCACAGATACGCAGTATTTT. Translating it yields CASSSSGTDTQYF.

V gene TRBV5-1 combines with J gene TRBJ2-3; possibly TRBD1 for D (5 bases). V was clipped by 7 bases and J by 0 bases, with 12 bases between them. This CDR3 spans 14 amino acids. Germline assignment: CDR1 SGHRS and CDR2 YFSETQ. The CDR3 is CASALQASTDTQYF. CDR3 coding DNA: TGCGCCAGCGCGCTACAGGCTAGCACAGATACGCAGTATTTT.

The chain carries TRBV28 and TRBJ2-3; TRBD2 is a possible D gene (7 bases). This CDR3 has 14 residues. Germline CDR1 reads MDHEN; CDR2 reads SYDVKM. The germline V and J ends were trimmed by 6 bases and 3 bases, with 13 bases remaining between them. The chain's CDR3 is CASSAGALTDTQYF. The CDR3 DNA reads as TGTGCCAGCAGCGCGGGGGCCCTAACAGATACGCAGTATTTT.

This clone was observed a few times. J is TRBJ2-1 and V is TRBV30; TRBD2 aligns across 9 bases. Trimming cost V 3 bases and J 2 bases; bases outside gene matches: 2. The CDR3 consists of 14 residues. Per the germline V gene, CDR1 is GTSNPN and CDR2 is SVGIG (reference sequence). The CDR3 DNA sequence: TGTGCCTGGAGGCGGGAGGGGGCCTACAATGAGCAGTTCTTC. Amino acid sequence: CAWRREGAYNEQFF.

This clone was counted between two and nine times. V is TRBV4-1 and J is TRBJ2-5; no clear D gene. The CDR3 loop spans 13 amino acids. Trimming pared 3 bases from V and 5 bases from J, leaving 10 bases between. Looked up from germline, CDR1 is MGHRA and CDR2 is YSYEKL. As DNA, the CDR3 is TGCGCCAGCAGCCACACGGCGGTGGAGACCCAGTACTTC. This codes for CASSHTAVETQYF.